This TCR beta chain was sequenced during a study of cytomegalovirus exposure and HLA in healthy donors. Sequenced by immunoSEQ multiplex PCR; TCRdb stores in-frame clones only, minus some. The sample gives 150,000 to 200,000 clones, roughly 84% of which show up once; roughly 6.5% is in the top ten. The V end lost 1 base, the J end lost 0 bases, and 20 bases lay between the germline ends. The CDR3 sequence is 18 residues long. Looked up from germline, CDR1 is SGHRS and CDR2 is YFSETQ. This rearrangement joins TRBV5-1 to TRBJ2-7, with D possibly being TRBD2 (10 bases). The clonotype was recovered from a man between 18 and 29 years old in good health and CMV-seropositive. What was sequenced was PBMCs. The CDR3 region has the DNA TGCGCCAGCAGCTTGACGGGACAGGGACTAGCGAACTCCTACGAGCAGTACTTC. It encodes CASSLTGQGLANSYEQYF.